This T cell receptor beta chain was documented in a study of identical twins. Overall study findings and caveats: Instead of following the same donors, the conclusions were based on cross-sectional statistical analysis.

There were only healthy Caucasians among the donors. Regarding this clonotype: As yet, its antigen is unknown.

V was pared by 5 bases and J by 5 bases, with 10 bases of the junction left unmatched. CDR1 and CDR2 from the germline V gene are SGHTA and FQGNSA. CDR3 length: 15 amino acids. Template switching added a universal primer site, and cDNA bore unique molecular identifiers. TCRdb passed the 5' RACE reads through MiXCR, listing each CDR3 protein once. The profile covers 200,000 to 300,000 distinct CDR3 sequences, with over 9.5% appearing a single time and 10% taken by the ten largest. The sequenced sample consisted of memory T cells sorted from blood. The clonotype comes from a man aged 45-60 years in good health. The chain employs TRBV7-2 and TRBJ1-1; 8 nucleotides match TRBD1. The CDR3 spells CASSQRVRQGTEAFF. The CDR3 coding sequence is TGTGCCAGCAGCCAAAGGGTCAGACAGGGGACTGAAGCTTTCTTT.